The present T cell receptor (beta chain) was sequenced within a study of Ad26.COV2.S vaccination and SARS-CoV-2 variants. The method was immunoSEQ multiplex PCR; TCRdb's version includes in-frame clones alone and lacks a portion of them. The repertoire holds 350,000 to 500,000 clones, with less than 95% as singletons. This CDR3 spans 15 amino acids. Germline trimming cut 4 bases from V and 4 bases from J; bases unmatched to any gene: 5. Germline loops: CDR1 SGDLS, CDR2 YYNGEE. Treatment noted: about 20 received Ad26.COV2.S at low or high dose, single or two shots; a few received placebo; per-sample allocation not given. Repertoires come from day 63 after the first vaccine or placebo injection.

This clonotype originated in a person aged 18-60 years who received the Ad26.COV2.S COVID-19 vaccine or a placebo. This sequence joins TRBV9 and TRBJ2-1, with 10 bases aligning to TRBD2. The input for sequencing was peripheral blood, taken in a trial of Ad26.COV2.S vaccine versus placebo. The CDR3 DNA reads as TGTGCCAGCAGCACCCGGACTAGCGGATACAATGAGCAGTTCTTC. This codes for CASSTRTSGYNEQFF.